This TCR beta chain was profiled in a study of OX40 agonist ivuxolimab in advanced cancers. Across the whole study: The drug used for patients, ivuxolimab, was an agonistic anti-OX40 (CD134) antibody. Participants averaged about 60 years of age (range roughly 23 to 90) and were 75% to 90% male.

Patients were ineligible given autoimmune disease history or systemic immunosuppression. Sequencing used immunoSEQ multiplex PCR; TCRdb keeps in-frame clones, though not all of them. The sample records fewer than 85,000 clones, 90% to 95% being singletons. Per germline, CDR1 SEHNR and CDR2 FQNEAQ (reference sequence). The CDR3 runs 13 residues. V was shortened by 3 bases and J by 0 bases, with 5 bases between the two germline ends. Study-level results: Expanded clones were, on average, more numerous in CD8+ T cells than in CD4+.

As concerns this clone: Its antigen remains unknown.

The sample in question was CD4+ or CD8+ T cells sorted from blood, obtained in a trial of the OX40 agonist ivuxolimab. This chain links TRBV7-9 with TRBJ1-1, with D uncertain. The receptor was isolated from an adult with an advanced solid tumor such as melanoma, head and neck, liver or kidney cancer. The CDR3 here is CASSFDLNTEAFF. The CDR3 DNA reads TGTGCCAGCAGCTTCGACCTGAACACTGAAGCTTTCTTT.